This T cell receptor beta chain was observed in a study of T cells after yellow fever vaccination. Study results and limitations: Most primary-vaccination clones reappeared after the booster (approximately 95% CD4, 85% to 90% CD8).

The table lists this clonotype with a few counts. The antigen is unknown. This CDR3 is built from 13 residues. Germline-derived CDR1 and CDR2 are DFQATT and SNEGSKA (reference sequence). The V end was cut by 2 bases, the J end by 4 bases, with 9 bases between. TCRdb reprocessed the 5' RACE reads with MiXCR, giving one entry per CDR3 protein. The data hold 200,000 to 250,000 distinct CDR3 sequences, with more than 3% observed a single time. The sequenced sample was CD4+ T cells sorted from PBMCs, obtained 10 days after the yellow fever booster vaccination. This sequence joins TRBV20-1 and TRBJ1-5; possibly TRBD1 for D (5 bases). This sequence was found in a young man who received the YFV17D yellow fever vaccine. The CDR3 protein is CSARQGENQPQHF. DNA of the CDR3: TGCAGTGCTAGACAGGGAGAGAATCAGCCCCAGCATTTT.